One and the same sample provided the 7 T cell receptor beta chains below, sequenced in a study of blood T cell repertoires in COVID-19. The repertoire was sequenced with immunoSEQ multiplex PCR; TCRdb's copy has only in-frame clones and lacks some. The table has about 150,000 clones, just over 85% seen once. Sequencing input: peripheral blood. These receptors came from a man aged 65 to 79 with acute or convalescent COVID-19.

The V and J genes are TRBV28 and TRBJ2-2, with D maybe TRBD2 (5 bases). CDR3 length: 13 amino acids. Trimming removed 10 bases from V and 3 bases from J, with 12 bases in between. CDR1 is MDHEN, CDR2 SYDVKM, per germline. Here the CDR3 reads CATIRRDTGELFF. CDR3 DNA: TGTGCCACCATAAGGCGGGACACCGGGGAGCTGTTTTTT.

The rearrangement links TRBV2 to TRBJ2-7; D may be TRBD2 (7 bases). This CDR3 has 13 residues. Germline lookup yields CDR1 SNHLY and CDR2 FYNNEI. V was trimmed by 8 bases and J by 6 bases, leaving 17 bases between them. The CDR3 is CASSVRGLGEQYF. In DNA form, the CDR3 reads TGTGCCAGCTCGGTGCGGGGGCTGGGCGAGCAGTACTTC.

The chain links TRBV9 to TRBJ2-1; 8 bases fit TRBD2. The length of the CDR3 is 19 residues. V gave up 1 base and J gave up 1 base; unmatched junction bases: 13. Germline CDR1 and CDR2: SGDLS and YYNGEE. The CDR3 is CASSVTPPSGSSSYNEQFF. The CDR3 coding sequence is TGTGCCAGCAGCGTAACCCCCCCCAGCGGGAGTTCGTCCTACAATGAGCAGTTCTTC.

This clone was seen only a few times. The rearrangement links TRBV10-2 to TRBJ1-1; 8 bases align to TRBD1. This CDR3 has 13 residues. Germline-derived CDR1 and CDR2 are WSHSY and SAAADI. The ends lost 8 bases at V and 3 bases at J; junction bases unmatched: 5. CDR3 amino acids: CASETDRDTEAFF. CDR3 nucleotides: TGCGCCAGCGAAACGGACAGGGACACTGAAGCTTTCTTT.

This rearrangement joins TRBV12-3 or TRBV12-4 to TRBJ2-4, with 7 bases identical to TRBD1. V shed 10 bases, J shed 3 bases, and the junction held 6 bases outside the gene matches. The CDR3 has 13 amino acids. CDR3 protein: CATSWDSKNIQYF. CDR3 sequence (DNA): TGTGCCACCTCCTGGGACAGCAAAAACATTCAGTACTTC.

The chain couples TRBV1 to TRBJ2-3; the tabulated D call, TRBD2, remains unverified against the DNA. TRBV1 is an annotated pseudogene. There are 17 residues in the CDR3. The CDR3 loop is CTSSHGSGSPSTDTQYF. Written as DNA, the CDR3 is TGCACCAGCAGCCACGGTAGCGGGAGCCCTAGCACAGATACGCAGTATTTT.

The genes are TRBV6-2 or TRBV6-3 and TRBJ2-3; 13 nucleotides align to TRBD2. CDR3 length: 17 residues. Germline V gene data show CDR1 as MNHEY and CDR2 as SVGEGT. The ends lost 0 bases at V and 12 bases at J; junction bases unmatched: 12. The CDR3 nucleotides read TGTGCCAGCAGTTACTCCCCCTGGACTAGCGGGGGCCCCGTCCAGTATTTT. This gives the protein CASSYSPWTSGGPVQYF.